This T cell receptor (beta chain) was obtained from a study of Ad26.COV2.S vaccination and SARS-CoV-2 variants. Overall study: COV1001, an Ad26.COV2.S trial, supplied this vaccine-arm donor. Dosing was one shot or two shots 56 days apart.

Noted treatment: roughly 18 received Ad26.COV2.S at low or high dose, single or two shots; about 5 received placebo; per-sample allocation not given. Samples came from day 63 after the first vaccine or placebo injection. Broader study findings: For non-spike TCRs, breadth in vaccine recipients resembled that in placebo recipients. Once vaccination had occurred, spike-specific CD8+ and CD4+ T cell responses reportedly showed substantial breadth.

This clone has ten or more counts. What it recognizes is unknown. Mismatch with germline at one junction end may stem from a read error. Profiling relied on immunoSEQ multiplex PCR, and the TCRdb table lists in-frame clones only, not all of them. Seen here are hundreds of thousands of clones, 89% observed once, and the top ten hold roughly 1.5%. Germline V gives CDR1 SSHAT, CDR2 FNYEAQ (reference sequence). The CDR3 is 14 amino acids. Sequenced material: peripheral blood, taken in a trial of Ad26.COV2.S vaccine versus placebo. The chain employs TRBV7-7 and TRBJ2-2, with D unresolved. This TCR derives from a person between 18 and 60 years old who received the Ad26.COV2.S COVID-19 vaccine or a placebo. The CDR3 here is CASSTQSPTGELFF. The CDR3 coding sequence is TGTGCTAGCAGCACCCAATCCCCCACCGGGGAGCTGTTTTTT.